This TCR beta chain was documented in a study of cytomegalovirus exposure and HLA in healthy donors. General observations from the study: Rarity marked most TCR sequences, yet some public TCRs occurred in many donors. The classifier reportedly diagnosed cytomegalovirus status with high sensitivity and specificity. In the 100 to 150 validation repertoires, roughly 94% of cluster scores exceeded 0, per a later analysis.

V lost 5 bases, J lost 2 bases, and 2 bases stayed unmatched. Germline lookup yields CDR1 SGHNT and CDR2 YENEEA. CDR3 size: 14 residues. Clones were read by immunoSEQ multiplex PCR, and TCRdb kept only the in-frame ones, dropping some. The table lists about 180,000 clones, 85% of them singletons. The study drew the donors from its approximately 120-subject validation cohort, separate from the roughly 670-subject first cohort. Only a few counts were recorded for this clone. Its antigen remains unidentified. Material: PBMCs. This sequence originates from a man between 18 and 29 years old in good health and CMV-seropositive. The chain carries TRBV11-3 and TRBJ1-2; 10 nucleotides match TRBD1. The CDR3 region has the DNA TGTGCCAGCAGCGCGGACAGGGGGAACTATGGCTACACCTTC. This encodes CASSADRGNYGYTF. Filled out from reference TRBV11-3 and TRBJ1-2, the complete variable domain reads EAGVVQSPRYKIIEKKQPVAFWCNPISGHNTLYWYLQNLGQGPELLIRYENEEAVDDSQLPKDRFSAERLKGVDSTLKIQPAELGDSAVYLCASSADRGNYGYTFGSGTRLTVV.